This is a list of T cell receptor beta chains from one sample in a study of T cell responses to AZD1222 COVID-19 vaccine. TCRdb's copy holds only in-frame clones and misses some; the assay was immunoSEQ multiplex PCR. The sample has a few hundred thousand clones, approximately 95% seen once. The sequenced sample was peripheral blood, obtained on day 0 of AZD1222 vaccination. These receptors were collected from an adult in good health. CDR3s include the opening cysteine and the closing phenylalanine or tryptophan. Each record gives: J gene, D gene, V gene, clone size, CDR3 DNA, CDR3 protein. A D gene is named only where the DNA matches it firmly. Clone sizes are given selectively: once, few, many, or a class where the clone is expanded.

>TRBJ2-3|NA|TRBV24-1|NA
TGTGCCACCAGTGATTGGGGCGAGGGCACGTATACGCAGTATTTT
CATSDWGEGTYTQYF
>TRBJ2-2|TRBD2|TRBV5-1|NA
TGCGCCAGCAGCTTGGCGCGGGGGGGCTCGAACACCGGGGAGCTGTTTTTT
CASSLARGGSNTGELFF
>TRBJ1-4|TRBD1|TRBV4-1|NA
TGCGCCAGCAGCTTTGGACAGGGAGAAAAACTGTTTTTT
CASSFGQGEKLFF
>TRBJ1-2|TRBD1|TRBV9|NA
TGTGCCAGCAGCGTAGATCAGGGGGTCAATGGCTACACCTTC
CASSVDQGVNGYTF
>TRBJ1-2|TRBD1|TRBV28|NA
TGTGCCAGCAGTCCCAGGGACAGTGCCCATTATGGCTACACCTTC
CASSPRDSAHYGYTF
>TRBJ1-6|NA|TRBV6-5|NA
TGTGCCAGCAGTTATTCCTATCCCCGGAGGGATTCACCCCTCCACTTT
CASSYSYPRRDSPLHF
>TRBJ2-7|TRBD1|TRBV2|NA
TGTGCCAGCAGTGAAGTACAGGGGGCACGCGAGCAGTACTTC
CASSEVQGAREQYF
>TRBJ1-4|TRBD1|TRBV5-4|NA
TGTGCCAGCAGCAGCGGGGACAGGGGTTCTAATGAAAAACTGTTTTTT
CASSSGDRGSNEKLFF
>TRBJ1-5|NA|TRBV25-1|NA
TGTGCCAGCAGTGAAGGCAATGATCAGCCCCAGCATTTT
CASSEGNDQPQHF
>TRBJ2-7|TRBD1|TRBV4-3|NA
TGCGCCAGCAGCCAGGCTGACAGGGTCCCTTATTACGAGCAGTACTTC
CASSQADRVPYYEQYF
>TRBJ1-5|NA|TRBV10-3|once
TGTGCCATCATCAGCAATCAGCCCCAGCATTTT
CAIISNQPQHF
>TRBJ2-5|NA|TRBV21-1|NA
TGTGCCAGCAGCCCTAGCCGGGAGACCCAGTACTTC
CASSPSRETQYF
>TRBJ2-2|NA|TRBV5-3|NA
TGTGCCAGAAGCTTGGATTTTCCTGCGGGCGGGGAGCTGTTTTTT
CARSLDFPAGGELFF
>TRBJ1-4|NA|TRBV2|few
TGTGCCAGCAGGCCGCAGGGAGGGACGAATGAAAAACTGTTTTTT
CASRPQGGTNEKLFF
>TRBJ1-1|NA|TRBV30|NA
TGTGCCTGGAGTAACCAACTAGCGGCAAGAGATGAAGCTTTCTTT
CAWSNQLAARDEAFF
>TRBJ1-1|NA|TRBV3-1/TRBV3-2|NA
TGTGCCAGCAGCCTGATGGTGGGCACTGAAGCTTTCTTT
CASSLMVGTEAFF
>TRBJ1-6|TRBD1|TRBV27|NA
TGTGCCAGCAGTTTATATCCCCCAGGGGGAACTTCACCCCTCCACTTT
CASSLYPPGGTSPLHF
>TRBJ2-6|NA|TRBV19|NA
TGTGCCAGTAGTACGGCCCTCTCTGGGGCCAACGTCCTGACTTTC
CASSTALSGANVLTF
>TRBJ2-7|TRBD2|TRBV5-1|NA
TGCGCCAGCAGTCCCGGGACTAGGATCTCTTACGAGCAGTACTTC
CASSPGTRISYEQYF
>TRBJ2-2|NA|TRBV9|NA
TGTGCCAGCAGCGCCTCCTGGGGCACCGGGGAGCTGTTTTTT
CASSASWGTGELFF
>TRBJ2-1|NA|TRBV9|NA
TGTGCCAGCAGCGTTGGATACTACAATGAGCAGTTCTTC
CASSVGYYNEQFF
>TRBJ2-1|NA|TRBV29-1|NA
TGCAGCGTACACCCTCCCCCAGGGTCCTACAATGAGCAGTTCTTC
CSVHPPPGSYNEQFF
>TRBJ2-5|TRBD1|TRBV9|NA
TGTGCCAGCAGCGGGGACAGTCAAGAGACCCAGTACTTC
CASSGDSQETQYF
>TRBJ1-3|NA|TRBV6-5|NA
TGTGCCAGCAGGTTGGCTGGCGGAAACACCATATATTTT
CASRLAGGNTIYF
>TRBJ1-2|NA|TRBV12-3/TRBV12-4|NA
TGTGCCAGCCGGGGGCCCTATGGCTACACCTTC
CASRGPYGYTF
>TRBJ2-1|NA|TRBV7-2|NA
TGTGCCAGCAGCACCCGACGCCGGGGCAATGAGCAGTTCTTC
CASSTRRRGNEQFF
>TRBJ1-2|NA|TRBV15|NA
TGTGCCACCAGCCCCTCCGGGGGGGAGTATGGCTACACCTTC
CATSPSGGEYGYTF
>TRBJ2-1|TRBD1|TRBV3-1/TRBV3-2|NA
TGTGCCAGCAGCCAATGGGACAGGGGGCGGGGCAGTGAGCAGTTCTTC
CASSQWDRGRGSEQFF
>TRBJ1-2|NA|TRBV7-6|NA
TGTGCCAGCAGCCCTGAGGTAGCCGGGGAGGGTGGCTACACCTTC
CASSPEVAGEGGYTF
>TRBJ2-4|TRBD2|TRBV4-1|NA
TGCGCCAGCAGCCAAGAACCGGGGAGGGCCATCTTCCTCGACAAAAACATTCAGTACTTC
CASSQEPGRAIFLDKNIQYF
>TRBJ2-7|NA|TRBV4-1|NA
TGCGCCAGCAGCCAAGAAAGGGCCCCTAAGAGCTCCTACGAGCAGTACTTC
CASSQERAPKSSYEQYF
>TRBJ1-1|NA|TRBV7-3|NA
TGTGCCAGCAGCTTCTCGTCAGGATCGAACACTGAAGCTTTCTTT
CASSFSSGSNTEAFF
>TRBJ2-7|TRBD1|TRBV7-6|NA
TGTGCCAGCAGCACGAGGACAGGGGACGAGCAGTACTTC
CASSTRTGDEQYF
>TRBJ1-6|NA|TRBV6-1|NA
TGTGCCAGCAGTGAATTAGGGGGGGGTTCCTCACCCCTCCACTTT
CASSELGGGSSPLHF
>TRBJ1-2|NA|TRBV7-9|NA
TGTGCCAGCAGCTCCTACGGGAACAATGGCTACACCTTC
CASSSYGNNGYTF
>TRBJ2-7|NA|TRBV6-5|NA
TGTGCCAGCAAGGTTTTCGTCGGTGCCTACGAGCAGTACTTC
CASKVFVGAYEQYF
>TRBJ1-4|TRBD1|TRBV2|NA
TGTGCCAGCGGGACAGGGGGGGAAAAACTGTTTTTT
CASGTGGEKLFF
>TRBJ1-6|TRBD1|TRBV3-1/TRBV3-2|NA
TGTGCCAGCAGCCAAGCCTCCGGGACAGTTAATTCACCCCTCCACTTT
CASSQASGTVNSPLHF
>TRBJ1-5|NA|TRBV20-1|NA
TGCAGTGCTAGTCTGGGCCCAGCAAATCAGCCCCAGCATTTT
CSASLGPANQPQHF
>TRBJ1-6|NA|TRBV4-1|NA
TGCGCCAGCAGCCGATTCTCTAGCTCCTATAATTCACCCCTCCACTTT
CASSRFSSSYNSPLHF
>TRBJ2-7|NA|TRBV6-5|NA
TGTGCCAGCAGTTCAGGAACCTACGAGCAGTACTTC
CASSSGTYEQYF
>TRBJ1-5|TRBD1|TRBV6-6|NA
TGTGCCAGCAGTTACGCGACAGGGGGCAGCAATCAGCCCCAGCATTTT
CASSYATGGSNQPQHF
>TRBJ2-3|TRBD2|TRBV13|once
TGTGCCAGCAGCTTATTACTAGCGGGGGAAACGTTGAGCACAGATACGCAGTATTTT
CASSLLLAGETLSTDTQYF
>TRBJ2-7|NA|TRBV5-4|NA
TGTGCCAGCAGTCCGGGACAATCCTACGAGCAGTACTTC
CASSPGQSYEQYF
>TRBJ1-5|NA|TRBV28|once
TGTGCCAGCAGTTTAGAGGGCTTGGGCAATCAGCCCCAGCATTTT
CASSLEGLGNQPQHF
>TRBJ2-2|NA|TRBV2|NA
TGTGCCAGCAGTGGCGGACTGTACACCGGGGAGCTGTTTTTT
CASSGGLYTGELFF
>TRBJ2-1|NA|TRBV11-3|few
TGTGCCAGCAGCCCCCGCGCCGGGGGTGAGAATGAGCAGTTCTTC
CASSPRAGGENEQFF
>TRBJ2-5|NA|TRBV4-3|NA
TGCGCCAGCAGCCAAGAACGGGAGACCCAGTACTTC
CASSQERETQYF
>TRBJ1-1|NA|TRBV7-9|NA
TGTGCCAGCAGCCCGGAGGTCAGGGGTGAAGCTTTCTTT
CASSPEVRGEAFF
>TRBJ2-2|NA|TRBV5-1|NA
TGCGCCAGCAGAGCAGGGACTTCGAACACCGGGGAGCTGTTTTTT
CASRAGTSNTGELFF
>TRBJ2-7|NA|TRBV5-5|NA
TGTGCCAGCAGCCAATTCAGGGGGACTGGATACGAGCAGTACTTC
CASSQFRGTGYEQYF
>TRBJ2-7|TRBD1|TRBV2|NA
TGTGCCAGCAGTGAATCGGGACAGCCTCCCTACGAGCAGTACTTC
CASSESGQPPYEQYF
>TRBJ1-2|TRBD1|TRBV19|NA
TGTGCCAGTAGCGAGACGGGGCAGGGGGGCTCTTTGCGCTACACCTTC
CASSETGQGGSLRYTF
>TRBJ2-5|TRBD2|TRBV5-4|NA
TGTGCCAGCAGCTTGAGAGCGGGAGTTAGAGAGACCCAGTACTTC
CASSLRAGVRETQYF
>TRBJ2-7|NA|TRBV6-2/TRBV6-3|NA
TGTGCCAGCAGTTACCCGGACTACGAGCAGTACTTC
CASSYPDYEQYF
>TRBJ1-5|NA|TRBV28|once
TGTGCCAGCTCGAGGCTCAATCAGCCCCAGCATTTT
CASSRLNQPQHF
>TRBJ2-3|NA|TRBV28|NA
TGTGCCAGCAGAACCGGGAGCATAGTAGATACGCAGTATTTT
CASRTGSIVDTQYF
>TRBJ2-7|NA|TRBV2|NA
TGTGCCAGCAATTTAGCAGGGTTCCCGTACGAGCAGTACTTC
CASNLAGFPYEQYF
>TRBJ2-1|TRBD2|TRBV19|NA
TGTGCCAGTAGTATGGGGGGACTAGCGAGTCTTGCGCAGTTCTTC
CASSMGGLASLAQFF
>TRBJ2-7|NA|TRBV19|NA
TGTGCCAGTAGTATAGGAACGGGACAATCCTACGAGCAGTACTTC
CASSIGTGQSYEQYF